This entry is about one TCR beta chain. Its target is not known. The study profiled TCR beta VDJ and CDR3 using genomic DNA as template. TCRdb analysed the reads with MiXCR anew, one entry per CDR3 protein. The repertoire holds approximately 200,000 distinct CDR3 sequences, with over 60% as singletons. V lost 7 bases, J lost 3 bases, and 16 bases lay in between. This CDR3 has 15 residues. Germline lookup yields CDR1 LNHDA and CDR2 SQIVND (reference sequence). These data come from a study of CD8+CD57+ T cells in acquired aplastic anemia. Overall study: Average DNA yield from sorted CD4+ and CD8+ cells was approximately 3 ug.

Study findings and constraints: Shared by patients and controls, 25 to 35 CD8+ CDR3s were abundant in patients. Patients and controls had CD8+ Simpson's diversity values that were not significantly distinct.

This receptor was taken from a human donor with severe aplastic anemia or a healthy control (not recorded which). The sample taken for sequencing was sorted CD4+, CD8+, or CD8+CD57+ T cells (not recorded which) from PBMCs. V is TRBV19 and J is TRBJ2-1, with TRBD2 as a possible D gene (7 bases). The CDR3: CASTPGGGGYNEQFF. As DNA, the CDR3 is TGTGCCAGTACCCCCGGGGGCGGGGGCTACAATGAGCAGTTCTTC.